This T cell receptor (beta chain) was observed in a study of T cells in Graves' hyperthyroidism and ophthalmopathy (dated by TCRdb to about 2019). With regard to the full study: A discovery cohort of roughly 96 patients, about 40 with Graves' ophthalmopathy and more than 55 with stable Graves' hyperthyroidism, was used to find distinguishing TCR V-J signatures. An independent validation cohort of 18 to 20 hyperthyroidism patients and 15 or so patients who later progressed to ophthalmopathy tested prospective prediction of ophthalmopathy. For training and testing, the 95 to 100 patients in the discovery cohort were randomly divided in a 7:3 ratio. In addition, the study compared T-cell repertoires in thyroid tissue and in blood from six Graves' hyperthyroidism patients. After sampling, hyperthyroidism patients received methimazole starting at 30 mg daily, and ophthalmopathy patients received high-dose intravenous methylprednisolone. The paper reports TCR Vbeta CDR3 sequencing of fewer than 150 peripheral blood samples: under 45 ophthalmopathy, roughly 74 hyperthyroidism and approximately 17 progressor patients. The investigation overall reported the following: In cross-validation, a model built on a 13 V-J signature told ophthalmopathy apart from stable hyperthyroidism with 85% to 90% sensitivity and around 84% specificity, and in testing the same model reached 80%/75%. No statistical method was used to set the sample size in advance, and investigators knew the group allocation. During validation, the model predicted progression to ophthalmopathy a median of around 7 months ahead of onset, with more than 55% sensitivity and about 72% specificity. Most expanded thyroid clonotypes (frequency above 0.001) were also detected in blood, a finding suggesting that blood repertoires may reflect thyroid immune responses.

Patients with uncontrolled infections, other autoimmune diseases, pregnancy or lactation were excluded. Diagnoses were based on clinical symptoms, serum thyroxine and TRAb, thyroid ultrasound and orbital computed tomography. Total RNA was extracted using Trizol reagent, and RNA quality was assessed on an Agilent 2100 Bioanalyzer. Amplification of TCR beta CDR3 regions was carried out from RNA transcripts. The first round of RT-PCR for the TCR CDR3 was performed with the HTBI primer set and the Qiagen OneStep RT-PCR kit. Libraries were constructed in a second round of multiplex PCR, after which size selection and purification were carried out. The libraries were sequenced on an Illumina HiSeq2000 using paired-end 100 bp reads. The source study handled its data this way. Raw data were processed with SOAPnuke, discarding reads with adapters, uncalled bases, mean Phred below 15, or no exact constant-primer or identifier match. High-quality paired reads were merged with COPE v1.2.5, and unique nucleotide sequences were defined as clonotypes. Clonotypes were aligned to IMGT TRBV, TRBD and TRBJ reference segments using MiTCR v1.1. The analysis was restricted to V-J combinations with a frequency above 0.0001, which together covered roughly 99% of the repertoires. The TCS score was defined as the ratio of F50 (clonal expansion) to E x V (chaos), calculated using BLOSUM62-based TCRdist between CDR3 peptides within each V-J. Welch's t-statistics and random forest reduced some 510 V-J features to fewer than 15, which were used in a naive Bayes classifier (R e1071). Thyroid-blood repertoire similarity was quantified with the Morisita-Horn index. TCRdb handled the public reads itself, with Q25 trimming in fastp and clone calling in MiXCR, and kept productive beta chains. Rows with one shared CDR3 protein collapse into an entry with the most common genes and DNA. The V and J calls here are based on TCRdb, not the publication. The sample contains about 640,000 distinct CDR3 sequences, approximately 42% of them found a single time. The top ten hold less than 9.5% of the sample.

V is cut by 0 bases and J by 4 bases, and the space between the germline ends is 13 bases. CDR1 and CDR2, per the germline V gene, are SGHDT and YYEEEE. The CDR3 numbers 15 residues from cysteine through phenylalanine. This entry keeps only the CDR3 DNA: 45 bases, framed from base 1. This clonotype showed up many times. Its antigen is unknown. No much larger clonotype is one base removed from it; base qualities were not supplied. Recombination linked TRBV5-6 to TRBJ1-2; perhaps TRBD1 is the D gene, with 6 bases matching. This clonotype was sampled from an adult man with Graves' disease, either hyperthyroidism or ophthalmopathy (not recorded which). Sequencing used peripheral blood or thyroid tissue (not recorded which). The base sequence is TGTGCCAGCAGCTTGGACGCACAGGGACGCTATGGCTACACCTTC. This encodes CASSLDAQGRYGYTF.